The 7 T cell receptor beta chains presented below share a single source sample, sequenced in a study of T cell responses to AZD1222 COVID-19 vaccine. This table comes from immunoSEQ multiplex PCR, and its TCRdb copy is limited to in-frame clones, with some not included. The sample includes 150,000 to 200,000 clones, approximately 90% of them seen just once. The specimen comprised peripheral blood, sampled on day 0 of AZD1222 vaccination. These receptors all come from an adult in good health.

The chain couples TRBV4-1 to TRBJ2-5; TRBD1 matches at 7 bases. Germline V gene sequence: CDR1 MGHRA, CDR2 YSYEKL. V shed 0 bases, J shed 7 bases, and the junction held 11 bases outside the gene matches. This CDR3 comprises 16 residues. The CDR3 nucleotides read TGCGCCAGCAGCCAAGACCTTCGGACAGGCCCCGGGACCCAGTACTTC. Its protein product is CASSQDLRTGPGTQYF.

V is TRBV12-3 or TRBV12-4 and J is TRBJ2-5; D is tentatively TRBD1 or TRBD2 (5 bases each). V was trimmed by 5 bases and J by 0 bases, leaving 7 bases between them. The CDR3 is 13 residues long. The chain's CDR3 is CASSMGDQETQYF. The CDR3 DNA follows: TGTGCCAGCAGTATGGGGGACCAAGAGACCCAGTACTTC.

This clone was observed a single time. The chain employs TRBV19 and TRBJ2-6, with D hard to call. V shed 3 bases and J shed 1 base, with 4 bases lying between them. Germline-derived CDR1 and CDR2 are LNHDA and SQIVND (reference sequence). This CDR3 contains 14 residues. The CDR3 DNA reads as TGTGCCAGTAGTATTGTATCTGGGGCCAACGTCCTGACTTTC. Its translation is CASSIVSGANVLTF.

This clone came up once. This chain links TRBV9 with TRBJ1-4; TRBD1 is a possible D gene (6 bases). The CDR3 is 14 amino acids. Germline V lookup: CDR1 SGDLS, CDR2 YYNGEE. V lost 3 bases to trimming and J lost 2 bases, with 8 bases between them. CDR3 bases: TGTGCCAGCAGCGCCACAGGGACTAATGAAAAACTGTTTTTT. Protein product: CASSATGTNEKLFF.

The J gene is TRBJ1-1, the V gene TRBV6-2 or TRBV6-3; D gene unclear. CDR1 is MNHEY, CDR2 SVGEGT, per germline. The CDR3 covers 17 residues. Trimming removed 6 bases at V and 1 base at J, with 21 bases between. CDR3 coding DNA: TGTGCCAGCAGCGAATCCGCGGTACCGGGCTGGAACACTGAAGCTTTCTTT. Protein sequence: CASSESAVPGWNTEAFF.

The CDR3 nucleotides read TGTGCCAGCAGTGCGGGACAGGGGTACGGAAACACCATATATTTT. Its translation is CASSAGQGYGNTIYF. V and J are TRBV6-6 and TRBJ1-3, with TRBD1 matching over 10 bases. Unmatched junction bases numbered 5, after V lost 5 bases and J lost 4 bases. The CDR3 contains 15 residues. Germline-derived CDR1 and CDR2 are MNHNY and SVGAGI (reference sequence).

The chain uses TRBV19 and TRBJ1-2; 8 nucleotides align to TRBD1. The CDR3 has 14 residues. Germline CDR1 and CDR2: LNHDA and SQIVND (reference sequence). V shed 4 bases, J shed 5 bases, and the junction held 6 bases outside the gene matches. CDR3 in DNA: TGTGCCAGTAGTACCACTGACAGGGGTTATGGCTACACCTTC. Protein sequence: CASSTTDRGYGYTF.